This T cell receptor beta chain emerged from a study of radiotherapy plus CTLA-4 blockade in lung cancer. Study summary: Around 18% of enrolled patients responded objectively, and 31% had disease control. Findings and limits, study-wide: With interferon-beta, early dynamics of blood T cell clones were reported to best predict response. Researchers report tumor-derived TCR clones expanding in blood after radiotherapy plus ipilimumab.

Only in-frame clones appear in the TCRdb table, and some are missing; sequencing was by immunoSEQ multiplex PCR. Of around 130,000 clones listed, around 90% are singletons. Comments on this clone: Its specificity is not known.

Germline CDR1 reads MRHNA; CDR2 reads SNTAGT. The CDR3 contains 16 residues. V lost 5 bases, J lost 7 bases, and 21 bases lay in between. Ipilimumab CTLA-4 blockade and focal radiation were given to patients with chemo-refractory metastatic non-small-cell lung cancer. This sequence was found in a human donor with non-small cell lung cancer that progressed on radiotherapy plus ipilimumab. V usage is TRBV6-4 and J usage is TRBJ2-1; D may be TRBD2 (5 bases). The sequences come from peripheral blood, collected from a patient treated with radiotherapy plus ipilimumab. The CDR3 bases are TGTGCCAGCAGTAGCCCAGCGGTTCTCCTGGGAAATGAGCAGTTCTTC. Its translation is CASSSPAVLLGNEQFF.